Sequencing of this TCR beta chain was carried out in a study of blood T cells in healthy people across ages. Study outcomes and limitations: Older age coincided with a roughly linear decline in TCR beta diversity per million T cells. Calculation of diversity from one million T cells yielded estimates considered to be underestimates.

Researchers collected approximately 9.5 milliliters of peripheral blood from every single donor. Isolation per sample recovered at least 7 million PBMCs. The V gene's germline CDR1 is DFQATT and CDR2 SNEGSKA (reference sequence). The CDR3 sequence is 12 residues long. The second PCR ran about 6 to 12 cycles with a sample-barcoded 5' primer and J-beta primers. TCRdb reprocessed the 5' RACE reads with MiXCR, giving one entry per CDR3 protein. The top ten clones hold roughly two fifths of a sample with 700,000 to 900,000 distinct CDR3 sequences, about 48% of them seen once. The count of this clonotype is one. Its antigen remains unknown.

The TCR was taken from an elderly man in good health. This chain uses TRBV20-1 with TRBJ2-1; D is perhaps TRBD1 (6 bases). TRBJ2-7 matches the DNA end more closely, so the J call is doubtful. Sequencing was done on a sample of blood. CDR3 coding DNA: TGCAGTGCTAGAGAGGGGGCACCTGAGCAGTACTTC. It yields the protein CSAREGAPEQYF.